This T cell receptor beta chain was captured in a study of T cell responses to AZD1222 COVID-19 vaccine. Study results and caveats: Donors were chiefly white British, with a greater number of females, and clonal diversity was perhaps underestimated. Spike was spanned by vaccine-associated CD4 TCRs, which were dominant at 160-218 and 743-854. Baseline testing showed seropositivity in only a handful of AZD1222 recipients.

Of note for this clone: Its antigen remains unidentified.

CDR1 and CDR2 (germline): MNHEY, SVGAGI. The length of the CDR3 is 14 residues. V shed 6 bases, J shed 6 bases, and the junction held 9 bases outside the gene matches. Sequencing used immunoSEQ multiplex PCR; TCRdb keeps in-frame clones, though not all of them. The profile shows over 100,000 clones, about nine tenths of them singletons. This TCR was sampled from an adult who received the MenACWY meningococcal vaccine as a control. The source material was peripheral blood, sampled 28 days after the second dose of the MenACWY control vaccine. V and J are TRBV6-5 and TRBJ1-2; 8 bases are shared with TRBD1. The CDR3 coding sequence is TGTGCCAGCAGCCCCCTCCCAGGGGGCCATGGCTACACCTTC. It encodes CASSPLPGGHGYTF.